The present T cell receptor beta chain was sequenced within a study of cytomegalovirus exposure and HLA in healthy donors. Study-wide results and caveats: Testing in vitro showed a few CMV-associated chains specific for CMV antigens.

The PCR employed 60 Vbeta primers together with 13 Jbeta primers. The repertoire was sequenced with immunoSEQ multiplex PCR; TCRdb's copy has only in-frame clones and lacks some. The repertoire consists of about 150,000 clones, with around 73% occurring once and the leading ten covering 1.4%. Trimming removed 2 bases at V and 1 base at J, with 3 bases between. Germline CDR1 reads SGHRS; CDR2 reads YFSETQ. There are 12 residues in the CDR3. With regard to this clone: The antigen remains unidentified.

The sample was PBMCs. This sequence joins TRBV5-1 and TRBJ1-1; D gene ambiguous. This TCR was recovered from a male donor in good health and CMV-seronegative. CDR3 amino acids: CASSFQNTEAFF. The CDR3 coding sequence is TGCGCCAGCAGCTTTCAGAACACTGAAGCTTTCTTT.